The clone carrying this T cell receptor beta chain was recorded a few times. What it recognizes is unknown. The data stem from a study of neurological immune-mediated disorders. Findings and caveats of the study: The greatest degree of TCR clonal expansion was observed in HTLV-1-associated myelopathy, with the lowest in multiple sclerosis, below that of healthy controls.

Stored at -80 C, 2 million PBMCs were the source of the unsorted libraries. CDR3 size: 15 residues. V was cut by 2 bases and J by 2 bases, with 13 bases left in between. Germline V CDR1 and CDR2: SGHTA, FQGNSA. TCRdb analysed the 5' RACE reads with MiXCR anew, one entry per CDR3 protein. The data contain roughly 80,000 distinct CDR3 sequences, 10% to 13% of them singletons. This TCR was recovered from a man aged 40-49 years in good health. The sequencing sample was made of PBMCs. This sequence joins TRBV7-2 and TRBJ2-7; D possibly corresponds to TRBD1 (5 bases). The CDR3 protein is CASSLNVGHPYEQYF. CDR3 nucleotide sequence: TGTGCCAGCAGCTTAAACGTGGGGCACCCCTACGAGCAGTACTTC.